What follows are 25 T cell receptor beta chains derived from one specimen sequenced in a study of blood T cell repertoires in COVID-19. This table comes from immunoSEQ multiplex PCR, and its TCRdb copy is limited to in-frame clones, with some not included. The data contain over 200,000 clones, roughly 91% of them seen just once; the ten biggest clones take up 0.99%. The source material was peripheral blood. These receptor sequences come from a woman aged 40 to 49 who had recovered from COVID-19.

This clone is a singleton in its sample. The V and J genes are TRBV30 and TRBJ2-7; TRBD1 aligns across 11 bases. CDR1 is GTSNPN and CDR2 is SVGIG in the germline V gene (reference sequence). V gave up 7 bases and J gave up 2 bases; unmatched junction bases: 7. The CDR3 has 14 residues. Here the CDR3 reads CAFAGTGGPYEQYF. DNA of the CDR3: TGTGCCTTTGCCGGGACAGGGGGTCCCTACGAGCAGTACTTC.

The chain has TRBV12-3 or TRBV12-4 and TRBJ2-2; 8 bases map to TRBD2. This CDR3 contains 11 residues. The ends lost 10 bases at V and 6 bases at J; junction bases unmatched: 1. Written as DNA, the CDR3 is TGTGCCACCGGGGGGGCCGGGGAGCTGTTTTTT. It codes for CATGGAGELFF.

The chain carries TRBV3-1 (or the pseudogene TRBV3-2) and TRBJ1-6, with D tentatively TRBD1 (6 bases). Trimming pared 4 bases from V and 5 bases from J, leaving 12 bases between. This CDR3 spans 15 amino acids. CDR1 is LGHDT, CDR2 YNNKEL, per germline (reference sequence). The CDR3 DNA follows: TGTGCCAGCAGCCTCCCAGGGGCGCATAATTCACCCCTCCACTTT. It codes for CASSLPGAHNSPLHF.

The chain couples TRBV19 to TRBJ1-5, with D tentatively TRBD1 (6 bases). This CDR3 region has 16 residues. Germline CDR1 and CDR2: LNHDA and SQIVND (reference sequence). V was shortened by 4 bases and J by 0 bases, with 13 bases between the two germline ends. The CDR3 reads CASSRREGHSNQPQHF. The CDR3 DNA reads TGTGCCAGTAGTAGGCGGGAGGGACATAGCAATCAGCCCCAGCATTTT.

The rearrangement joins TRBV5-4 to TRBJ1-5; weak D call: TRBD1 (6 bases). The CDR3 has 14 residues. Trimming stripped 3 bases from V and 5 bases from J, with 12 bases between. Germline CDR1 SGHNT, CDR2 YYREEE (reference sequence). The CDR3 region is CASSWGGGDQPQHF. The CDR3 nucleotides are TGTGCCAGCAGCTGGGGGGGCGGGGATCAGCCCCAGCATTTT.

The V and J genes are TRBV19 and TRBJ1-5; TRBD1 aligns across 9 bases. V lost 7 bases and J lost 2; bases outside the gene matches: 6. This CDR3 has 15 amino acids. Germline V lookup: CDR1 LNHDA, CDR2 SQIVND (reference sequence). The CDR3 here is CASTRGQGRNQPQHF. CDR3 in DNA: TGTGCCAGTACCCGGGGACAGGGTCGCAATCAGCCCCAGCATTTT. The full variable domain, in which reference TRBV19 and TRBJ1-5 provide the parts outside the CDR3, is DGGITQSPKYLFRKEGQNVTLSCEQNLNHDAMYWYRQDPGQGLRLIYYSQIVNDFQKGDIAEGYSVSREKKESFPLTVTSAQKNPTAFYLCASTRGQGRNQPQHFGDGTRLSIL.

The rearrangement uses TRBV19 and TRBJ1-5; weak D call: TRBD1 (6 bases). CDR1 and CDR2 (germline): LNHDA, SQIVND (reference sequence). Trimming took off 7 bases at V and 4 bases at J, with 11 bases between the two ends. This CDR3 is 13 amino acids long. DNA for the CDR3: TGTGCCAGTACTTCAGGGGTGAATCAGCCCCAGCATTTT. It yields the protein CASTSGVNQPQHF.

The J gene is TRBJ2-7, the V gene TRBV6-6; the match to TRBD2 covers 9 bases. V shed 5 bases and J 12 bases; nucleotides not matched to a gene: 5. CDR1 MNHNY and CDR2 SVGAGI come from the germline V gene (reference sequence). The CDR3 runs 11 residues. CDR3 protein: CASSGGREGYF. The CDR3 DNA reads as TGTGCCAGCAGTGGCGGGCGGGAGGGGTACTTC.

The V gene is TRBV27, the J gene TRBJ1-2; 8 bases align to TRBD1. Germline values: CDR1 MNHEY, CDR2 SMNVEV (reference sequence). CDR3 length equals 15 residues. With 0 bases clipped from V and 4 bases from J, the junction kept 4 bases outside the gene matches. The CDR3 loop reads CASSLSQGAVYGYTF. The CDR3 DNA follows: TGTGCCAGCAGTTTATCCCAGGGGGCGGTCTATGGCTACACCTTC.

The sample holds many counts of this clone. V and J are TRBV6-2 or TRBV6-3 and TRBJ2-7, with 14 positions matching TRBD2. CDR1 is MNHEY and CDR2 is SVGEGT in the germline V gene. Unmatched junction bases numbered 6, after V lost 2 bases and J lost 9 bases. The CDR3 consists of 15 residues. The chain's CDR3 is CASSYPGLAGGRQYF. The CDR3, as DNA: TGTGCCAGCAGTTACCCCGGACTAGCGGGAGGCAGGCAGTACTTC.

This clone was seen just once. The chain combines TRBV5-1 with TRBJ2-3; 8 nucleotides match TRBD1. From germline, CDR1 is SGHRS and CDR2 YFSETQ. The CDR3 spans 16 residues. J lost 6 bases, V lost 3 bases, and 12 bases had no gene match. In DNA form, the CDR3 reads TGCGCCAGCAGCTCGACAGGACAGGGATGGCGCGATACGCAGTATTTT. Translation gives CASSSTGQGWRDTQYF.

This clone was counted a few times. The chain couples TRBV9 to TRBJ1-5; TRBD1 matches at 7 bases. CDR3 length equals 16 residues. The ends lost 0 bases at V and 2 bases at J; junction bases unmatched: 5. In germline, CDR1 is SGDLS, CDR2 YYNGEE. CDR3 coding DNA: TGTGCCAGCAGCGTAGGAGGGGGCTGGGGCAATCAGCCCCAGCATTTT. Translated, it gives CASSVGGGWGNQPQHF.

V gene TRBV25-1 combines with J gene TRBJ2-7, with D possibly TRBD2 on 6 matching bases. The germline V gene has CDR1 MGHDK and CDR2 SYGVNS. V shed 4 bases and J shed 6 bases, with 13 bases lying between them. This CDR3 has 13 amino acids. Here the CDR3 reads CASSGGDHTEQYF. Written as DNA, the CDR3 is TGTGCCAGCAGTGGGGGGGACCACACCGAGCAGTACTTC.

In DNA, the CDR3 is TGTGCCAGTACCGCAGGACAGGTCGTAAGGACCGGGGAGCTGTTTTTT. It yields the protein CASTAGQVVRTGELFF. The chain combines TRBV19 with TRBJ2-2; 7 bases line up with TRBD1. Per the germline V gene, CDR1 is LNHDA and CDR2 is SQIVND (reference sequence). Trimming took 7 bases from V and 5 from J; bases not matched to a gene: 13. CDR3 size: 16 residues.

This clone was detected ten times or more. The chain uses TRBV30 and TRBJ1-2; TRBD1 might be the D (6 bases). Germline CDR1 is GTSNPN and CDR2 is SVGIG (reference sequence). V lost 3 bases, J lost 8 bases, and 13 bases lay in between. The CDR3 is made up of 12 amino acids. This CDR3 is CAWRAGTLGYTF. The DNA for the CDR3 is TGTGCCTGGAGGGCCGGGACACTGGGCTACACCTTC.

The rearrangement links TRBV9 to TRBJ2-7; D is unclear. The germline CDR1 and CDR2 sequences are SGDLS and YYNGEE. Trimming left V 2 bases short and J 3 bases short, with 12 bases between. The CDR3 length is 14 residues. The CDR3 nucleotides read TGTGCCAGCAGCGTGCGTCCCGCAGGCTACGAGCAGTACTTC. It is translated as CASSVRPAGYEQYF.

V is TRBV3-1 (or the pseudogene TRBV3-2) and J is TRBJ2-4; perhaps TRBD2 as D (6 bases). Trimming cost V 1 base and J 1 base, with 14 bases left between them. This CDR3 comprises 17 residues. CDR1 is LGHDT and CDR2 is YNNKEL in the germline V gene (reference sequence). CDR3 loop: CASSQAGGAGAKNIQYF. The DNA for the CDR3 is TGTGCCAGCAGCCAAGCCGGTGGCGCGGGGGCCAAAAACATTCAGTACTTC.

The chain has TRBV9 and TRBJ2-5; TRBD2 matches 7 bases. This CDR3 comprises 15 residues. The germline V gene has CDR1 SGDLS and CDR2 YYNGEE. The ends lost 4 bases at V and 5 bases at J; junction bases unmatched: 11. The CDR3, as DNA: TGTGCCAGCAGCCGCCGGGGAGGGCCCCGGGAGACCCAGTACTTC. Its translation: CASSRRGGPRETQYF. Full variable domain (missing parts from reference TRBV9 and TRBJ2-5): DSGVTQTPKHLITATGQRVTLRCSPRSGDLSVYWYQQSLDQGLQFLIQYYNGEERAKGNILERFSAQQFPDLHSELNLSSLELGDSALYFCASSRRGGPRETQYFGPGTRLLVL.

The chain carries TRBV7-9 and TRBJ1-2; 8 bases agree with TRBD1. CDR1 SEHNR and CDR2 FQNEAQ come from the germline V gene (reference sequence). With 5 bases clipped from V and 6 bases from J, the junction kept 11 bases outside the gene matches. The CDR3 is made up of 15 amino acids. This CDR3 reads CASSPPGQGADGYTF. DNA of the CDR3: TGTGCCAGCAGCCCGCCGGGGCAGGGGGCGGATGGCTACACCTTC.

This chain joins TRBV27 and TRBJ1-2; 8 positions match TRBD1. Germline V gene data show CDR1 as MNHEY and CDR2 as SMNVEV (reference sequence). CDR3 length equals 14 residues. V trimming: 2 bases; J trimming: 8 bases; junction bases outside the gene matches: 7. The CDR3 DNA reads TGTGCCAGCAGTTTAGGGGCAGGGGGCAAGGGCTACACCTTC. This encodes CASSLGAGGKGYTF.

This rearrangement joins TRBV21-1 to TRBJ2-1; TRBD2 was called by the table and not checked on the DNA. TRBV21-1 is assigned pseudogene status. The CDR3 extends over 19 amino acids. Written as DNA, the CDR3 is TGTGCCAGCAGCAAAATTAGGGCTAGCGGGCTTGGTTCGAACGGTGAGCAGTTCTTC. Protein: CASSKIRASGLGSNGEQFF.

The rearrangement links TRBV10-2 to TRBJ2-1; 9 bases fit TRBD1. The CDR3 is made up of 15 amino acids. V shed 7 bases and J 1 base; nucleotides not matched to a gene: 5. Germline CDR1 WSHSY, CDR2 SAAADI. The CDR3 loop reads CASTPGQGSYNEQFF. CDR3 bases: TGCGCCAGCACCCCGGGACAGGGATCCTACAATGAGCAGTTCTTC.

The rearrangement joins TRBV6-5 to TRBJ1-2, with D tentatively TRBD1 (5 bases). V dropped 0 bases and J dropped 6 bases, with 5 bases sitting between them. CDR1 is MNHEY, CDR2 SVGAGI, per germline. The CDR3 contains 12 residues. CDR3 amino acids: CASSYSGHGYTF. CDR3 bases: TGTGCCAGCAGTTACTCGGGGCATGGCTACACCTTC.

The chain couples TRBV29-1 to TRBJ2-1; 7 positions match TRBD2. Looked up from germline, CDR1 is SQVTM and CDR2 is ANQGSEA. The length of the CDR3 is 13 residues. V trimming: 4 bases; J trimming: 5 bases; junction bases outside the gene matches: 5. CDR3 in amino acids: CSVASGTDNEQFF. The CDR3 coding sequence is TGCAGCGTTGCCAGCGGGACCGACAATGAGCAGTTCTTC.

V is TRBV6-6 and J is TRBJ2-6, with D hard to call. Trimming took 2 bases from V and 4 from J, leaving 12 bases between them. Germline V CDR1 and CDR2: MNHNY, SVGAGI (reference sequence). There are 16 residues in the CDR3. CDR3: CASSYQRVFGANVLTF. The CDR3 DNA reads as TGTGCCAGCAGTTACCAACGGGTATTCGGGGCCAACGTCCTGACTTTC.